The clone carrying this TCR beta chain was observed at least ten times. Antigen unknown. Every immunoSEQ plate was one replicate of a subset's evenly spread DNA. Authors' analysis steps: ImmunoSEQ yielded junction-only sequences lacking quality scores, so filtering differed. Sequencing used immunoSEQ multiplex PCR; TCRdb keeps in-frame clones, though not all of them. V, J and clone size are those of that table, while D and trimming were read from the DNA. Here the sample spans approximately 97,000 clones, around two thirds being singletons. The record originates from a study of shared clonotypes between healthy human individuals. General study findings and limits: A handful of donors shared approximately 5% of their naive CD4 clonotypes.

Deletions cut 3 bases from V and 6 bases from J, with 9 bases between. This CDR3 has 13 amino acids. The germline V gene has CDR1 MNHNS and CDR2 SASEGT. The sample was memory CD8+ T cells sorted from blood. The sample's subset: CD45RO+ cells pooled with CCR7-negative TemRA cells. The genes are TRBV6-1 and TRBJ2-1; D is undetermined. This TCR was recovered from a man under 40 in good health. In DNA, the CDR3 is TGTGCCAGCAGTGACGGGCGAGGCAATGAGCAGTTCTTC. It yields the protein CASSDGRGNEQFF.